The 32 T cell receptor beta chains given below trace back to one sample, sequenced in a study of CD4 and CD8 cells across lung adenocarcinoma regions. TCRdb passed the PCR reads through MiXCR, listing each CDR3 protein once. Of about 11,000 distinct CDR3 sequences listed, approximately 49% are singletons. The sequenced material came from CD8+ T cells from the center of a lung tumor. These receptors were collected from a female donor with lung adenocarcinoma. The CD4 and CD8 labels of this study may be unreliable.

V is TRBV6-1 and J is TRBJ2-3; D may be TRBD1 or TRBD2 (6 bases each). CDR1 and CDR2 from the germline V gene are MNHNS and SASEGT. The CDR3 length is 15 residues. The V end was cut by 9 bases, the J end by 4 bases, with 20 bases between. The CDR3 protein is CARGYGGRSPDTQYF. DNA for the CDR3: TGTGCCAGGGGGTACGGGGGCCGAAGCCCAGATACGCAGTATTTT.

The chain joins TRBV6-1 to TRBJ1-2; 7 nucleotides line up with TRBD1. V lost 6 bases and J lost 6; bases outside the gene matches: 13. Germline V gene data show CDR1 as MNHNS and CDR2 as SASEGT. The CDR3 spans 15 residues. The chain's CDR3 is CASSLNGAGGNGYTF. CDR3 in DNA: TGTGCCAGCAGCCTTAATGGGGCAGGGGGGAATGGCTACACCTTC.

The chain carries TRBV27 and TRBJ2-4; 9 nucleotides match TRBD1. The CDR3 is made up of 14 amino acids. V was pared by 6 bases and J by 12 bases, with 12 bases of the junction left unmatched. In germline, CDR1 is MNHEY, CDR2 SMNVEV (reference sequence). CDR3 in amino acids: CASRDRGRKKTQYF. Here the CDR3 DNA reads TGTGCCAGCAGGGACAGGGGTAGGAAAAAGACTCAGTACTTC.

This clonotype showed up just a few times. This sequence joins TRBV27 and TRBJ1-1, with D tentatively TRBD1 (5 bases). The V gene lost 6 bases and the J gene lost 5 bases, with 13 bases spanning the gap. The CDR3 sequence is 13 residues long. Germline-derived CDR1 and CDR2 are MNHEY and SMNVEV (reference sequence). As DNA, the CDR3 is TGTGCCAGCAGGTTGGGGGGGGGGACTGAAGCTTTCTTT. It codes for CASRLGGGTEAFF.

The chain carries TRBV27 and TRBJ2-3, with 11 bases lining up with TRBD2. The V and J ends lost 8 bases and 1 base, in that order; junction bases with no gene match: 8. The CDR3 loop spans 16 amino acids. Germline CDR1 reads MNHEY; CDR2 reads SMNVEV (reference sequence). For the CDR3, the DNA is TGTGCCAGCGGGCTAGCGGGAGGAGGCGGCACAGATACGCAGTATTTT. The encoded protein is CASGLAGGGGTDTQYF.

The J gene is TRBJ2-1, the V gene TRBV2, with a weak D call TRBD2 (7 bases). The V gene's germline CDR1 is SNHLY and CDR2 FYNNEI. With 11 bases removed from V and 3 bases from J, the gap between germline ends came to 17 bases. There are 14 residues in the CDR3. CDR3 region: CARGGAGGYNEQFF. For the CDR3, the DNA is TGTGCCCGAGGGGGGGCAGGTGGCTACAATGAGCAGTTCTTC.

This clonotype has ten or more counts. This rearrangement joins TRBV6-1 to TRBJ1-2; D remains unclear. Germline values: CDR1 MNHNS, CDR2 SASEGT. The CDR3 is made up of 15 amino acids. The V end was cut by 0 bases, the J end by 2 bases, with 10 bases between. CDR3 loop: CASSEAYTPNYGYTF. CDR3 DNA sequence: TGTGCCAGCAGTGAAGCCTATACTCCAAACTATGGCTACACCTTC.

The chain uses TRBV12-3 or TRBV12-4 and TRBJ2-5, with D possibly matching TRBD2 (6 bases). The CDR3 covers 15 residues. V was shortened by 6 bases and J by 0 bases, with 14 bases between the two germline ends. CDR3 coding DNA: TGTGCCAGCAGCACCGGGACTCTGTACCAAGAGACCCAGTACTTC. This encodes CASSTGTLYQETQYF.

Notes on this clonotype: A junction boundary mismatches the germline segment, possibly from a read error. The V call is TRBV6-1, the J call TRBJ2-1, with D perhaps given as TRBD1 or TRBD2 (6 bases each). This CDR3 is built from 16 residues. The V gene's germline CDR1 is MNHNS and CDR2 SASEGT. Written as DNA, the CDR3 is TGTGCCAGCGGGGGGCCTGGCGGCCGTGACAAAGAGACGCAGTACTTT. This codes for CASGGPGGRDKETQYF.

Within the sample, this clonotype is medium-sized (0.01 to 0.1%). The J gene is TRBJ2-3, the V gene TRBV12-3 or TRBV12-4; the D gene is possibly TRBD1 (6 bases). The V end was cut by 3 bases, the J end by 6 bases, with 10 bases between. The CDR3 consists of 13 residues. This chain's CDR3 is CASSLGHLDTQYF. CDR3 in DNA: TGTGCCAGCAGTTTGGGACATTTGGATACGCAGTATTTT.

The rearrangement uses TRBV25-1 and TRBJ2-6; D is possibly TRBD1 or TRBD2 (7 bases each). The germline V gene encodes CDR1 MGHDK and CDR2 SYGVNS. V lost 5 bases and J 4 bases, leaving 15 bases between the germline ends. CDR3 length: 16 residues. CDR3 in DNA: TGTGCCAGCAGTTTGCAGGGGGGGTACGGGGCCAACGTCCTGACTTTC. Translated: CASSLQGGYGANVLTF. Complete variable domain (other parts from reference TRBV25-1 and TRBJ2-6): EADIYQTPRYLVIGTGKKITLECSQTMGHDKMYWYQQDPGMELHLIHYSYGVNSTEKGDLSSESTVSRIRTEHFPLTLESARPSHTSQYLCASSLQGGYGANVLTFGAGSRLTVL.

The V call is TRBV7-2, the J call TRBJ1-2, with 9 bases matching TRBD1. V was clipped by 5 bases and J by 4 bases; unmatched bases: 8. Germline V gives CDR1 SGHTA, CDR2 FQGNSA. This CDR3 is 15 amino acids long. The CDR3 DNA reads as TGTGCCAGCAGCCGCCCGACAGGGGGTTCCTATGGCTACACCTTC. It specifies CASSRPTGGSYGYTF.

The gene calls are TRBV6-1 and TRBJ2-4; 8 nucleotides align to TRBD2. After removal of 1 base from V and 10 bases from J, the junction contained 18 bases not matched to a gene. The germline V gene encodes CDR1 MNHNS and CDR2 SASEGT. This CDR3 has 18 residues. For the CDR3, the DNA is TGTGCCAGCAGTGAAGGGGGACTAGGGGGGGGTCAAAAAGAGATTCAGTACTTC. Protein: CASSEGGLGGGQKEIQYF.

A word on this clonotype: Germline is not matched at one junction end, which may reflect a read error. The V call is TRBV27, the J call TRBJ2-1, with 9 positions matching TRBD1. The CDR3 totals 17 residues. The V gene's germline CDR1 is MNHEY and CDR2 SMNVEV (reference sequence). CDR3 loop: CTSSLPPTGGSYNEQFF. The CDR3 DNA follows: TGTACCAGCAGTTTACCCCCGACAGGGGGGTCCTACAATGAGCAGTTCTTC.

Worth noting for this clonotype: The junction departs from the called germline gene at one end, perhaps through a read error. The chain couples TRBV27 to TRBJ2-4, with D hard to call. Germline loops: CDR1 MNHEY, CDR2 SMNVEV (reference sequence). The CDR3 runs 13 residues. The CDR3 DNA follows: TGTGCCAGGGGGTTGCGACTCAAAAATATTCAGTACTTT. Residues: CARGLRLKNIQYF.

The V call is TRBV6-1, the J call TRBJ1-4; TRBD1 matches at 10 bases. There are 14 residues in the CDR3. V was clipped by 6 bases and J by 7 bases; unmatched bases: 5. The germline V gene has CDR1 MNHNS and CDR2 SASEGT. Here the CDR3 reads CASRRQGAGEKLFF. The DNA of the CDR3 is TGTGCCAGCAGGCGACAGGGGGCAGGTGAAAAACTGTTTTTT.

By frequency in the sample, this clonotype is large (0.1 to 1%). Here the CDR3 reads CASSLTGGYTDTQYF. DNA of the CDR3: TGTGCCAGCAGCCTAACAGGGGGCTACACAGATACGCAGTATTTT. This chain links TRBV7-2 with TRBJ2-3, with 9 bases that match TRBD1. The CDR3 is made up of 15 amino acids. With 5 bases clipped from V and 2 bases from J, the junction kept 5 bases outside the gene matches. Per germline, CDR1 SGHTA and CDR2 FQGNSA.

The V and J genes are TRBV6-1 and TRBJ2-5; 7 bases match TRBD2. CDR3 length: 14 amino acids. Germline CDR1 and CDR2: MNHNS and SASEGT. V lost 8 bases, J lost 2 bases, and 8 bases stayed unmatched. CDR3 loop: CASRLRGGQETQYF. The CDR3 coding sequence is TGTGCCAGCCGCTTGCGGGGAGGGCAAGAGACCCAGTACTTC.

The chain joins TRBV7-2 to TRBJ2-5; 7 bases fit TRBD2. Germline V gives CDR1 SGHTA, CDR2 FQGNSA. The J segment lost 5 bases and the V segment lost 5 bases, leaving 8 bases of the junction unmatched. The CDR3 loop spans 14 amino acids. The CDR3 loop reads CASSPAGRVETQYF. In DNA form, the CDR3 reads TGTGCCAGCAGCCCAGCGGGGAGGGTCGAGACCCAGTACTTC.

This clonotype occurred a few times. The CDR3, as DNA: TGTGCCAGCAGCTTAACAGGCGGAACTAATAATTCACCCCTCCACTTT. It encodes CASSLTGGTNNSPLHF. The chain uses TRBV7-3 and TRBJ1-6; no reliable D call. The CDR3 spans 16 residues. Germline V gene sequence: CDR1 SGHTA, CDR2 FQGTGA. The V and J ends lost 0 bases and 5 bases respectively, with 11 bases between them.

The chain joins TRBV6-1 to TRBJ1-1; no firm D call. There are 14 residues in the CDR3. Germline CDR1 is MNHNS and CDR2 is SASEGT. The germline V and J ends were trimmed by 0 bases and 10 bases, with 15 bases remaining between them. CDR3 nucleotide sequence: TGTGCCAGCAGTGAAGCTGTGGTCACTTGGGGAGCTTTCTTT. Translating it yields CASSEAVVTWGAFF.

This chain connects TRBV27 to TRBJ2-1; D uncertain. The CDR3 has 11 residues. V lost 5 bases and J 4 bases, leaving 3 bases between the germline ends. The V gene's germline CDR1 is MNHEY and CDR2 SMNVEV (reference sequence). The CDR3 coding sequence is TGTGCCAGCAGTCAGTACAATGAGCAGTTCTTC. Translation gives CASSQYNEQFF.

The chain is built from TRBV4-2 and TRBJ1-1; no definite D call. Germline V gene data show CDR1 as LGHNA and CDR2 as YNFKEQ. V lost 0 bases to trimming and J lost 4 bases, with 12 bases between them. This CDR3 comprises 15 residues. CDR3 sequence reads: CASSQEHRRVTEAFF. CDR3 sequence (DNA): TGTGCCAGCAGCCAAGAACATCGTAGGGTCACTGAAGCTTTCTTT.

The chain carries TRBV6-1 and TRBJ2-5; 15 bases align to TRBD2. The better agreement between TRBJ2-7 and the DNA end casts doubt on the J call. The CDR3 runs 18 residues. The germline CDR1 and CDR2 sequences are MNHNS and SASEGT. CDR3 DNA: TGTGCCAGCAACGGTCGGGGACTAGCGGGAGGAACGATCTACGAGCAGTACTTC. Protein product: CASNGRGLAGGTIYEQYF.

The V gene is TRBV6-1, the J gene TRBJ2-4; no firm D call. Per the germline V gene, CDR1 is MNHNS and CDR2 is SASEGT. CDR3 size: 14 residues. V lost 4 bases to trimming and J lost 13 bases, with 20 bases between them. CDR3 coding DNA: TGTGCCAGCAGTGGAGCCGGAGCCAAAAACACGCAGTACTTC. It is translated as CASSGAGAKNTQYF.

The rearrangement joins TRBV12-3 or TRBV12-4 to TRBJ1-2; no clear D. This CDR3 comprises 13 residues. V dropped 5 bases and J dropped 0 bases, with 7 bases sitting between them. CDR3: CASSSSSNYGYTF. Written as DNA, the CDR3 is TGTGCCAGCAGTAGTTCCTCTAACTATGGCTACACCTTC.

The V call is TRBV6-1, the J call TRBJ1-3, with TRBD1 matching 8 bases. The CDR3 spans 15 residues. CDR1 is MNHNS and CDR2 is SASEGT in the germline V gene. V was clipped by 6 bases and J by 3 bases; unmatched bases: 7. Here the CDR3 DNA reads TGTGCCAGCAGGAACAGGGGGAGTGGTGGAAACACCATATATTTT. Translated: CASRNRGSGGNTIYF.

The CDR3 DNA is TGTGCCAGCCGCGGAGGTGCGGTTGTAAATTCACCCCTCCACTTT. As protein: CASRGGAVVNSPLHF. The chain employs TRBV6-1 and TRBJ1-6; no firm D call. The germline V and J ends were trimmed by 8 bases and 7 bases, with 18 bases remaining between them. The CDR3 sequence is 15 residues long. In germline, CDR1 is MNHNS, CDR2 SASEGT.

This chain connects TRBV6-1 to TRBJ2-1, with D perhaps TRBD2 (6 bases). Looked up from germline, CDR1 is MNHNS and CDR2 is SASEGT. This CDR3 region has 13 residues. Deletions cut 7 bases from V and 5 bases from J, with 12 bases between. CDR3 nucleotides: TGTGCCAGCAAACCGGGGGTTGACAATGAGCAGTTCTTC. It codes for CASKPGVDNEQFF.

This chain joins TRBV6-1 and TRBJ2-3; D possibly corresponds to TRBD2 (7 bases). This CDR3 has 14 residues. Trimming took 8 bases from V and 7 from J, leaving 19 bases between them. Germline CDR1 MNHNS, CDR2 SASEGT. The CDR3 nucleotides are TGTGCCAGCCGGGGGAGGGGGGCCAAAAATACGCAGTATTTT. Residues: CASRGRGAKNTQYF.

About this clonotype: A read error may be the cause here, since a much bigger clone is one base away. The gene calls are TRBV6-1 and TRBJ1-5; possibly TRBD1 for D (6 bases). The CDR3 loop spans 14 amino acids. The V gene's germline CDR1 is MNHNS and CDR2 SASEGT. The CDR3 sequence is CVSSGQLSNQPQHF. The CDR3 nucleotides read TGTGTCAGCAGTGGACAGCTCAGCAATCAGCCCCAGCATTTT.

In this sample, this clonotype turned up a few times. This chain's CDR3 is CASSMGQGAYEQYF. The CDR3 nucleotides read TGTGCCAGCAGCATGGGACAGGGGGCCTACGAGCAGTACTTC. The chain employs TRBV7-6 and TRBJ2-7; 11 nucleotides agree with TRBD1. CDR3 length: 14 residues. The V gene end was trimmed by 5 bases and the J gene end by 2 bases; junction bases not matched to a gene: 2. From germline, CDR1 is SGHVS and CDR2 FNYEAQ. The full variable domain, its missing parts supplied by reference TRBV7-6 and TRBJ2-7, is GAGVSQSPRYKVTKRGQDVALRCDPISGHVSLYWYRQALGQGPEFLTYFNYEAQQDKSGLPNDRFSAERPEGSISTLTIQRTEQRDSAMYRCASSMGQGAYEQYFGPGTRLTVT.